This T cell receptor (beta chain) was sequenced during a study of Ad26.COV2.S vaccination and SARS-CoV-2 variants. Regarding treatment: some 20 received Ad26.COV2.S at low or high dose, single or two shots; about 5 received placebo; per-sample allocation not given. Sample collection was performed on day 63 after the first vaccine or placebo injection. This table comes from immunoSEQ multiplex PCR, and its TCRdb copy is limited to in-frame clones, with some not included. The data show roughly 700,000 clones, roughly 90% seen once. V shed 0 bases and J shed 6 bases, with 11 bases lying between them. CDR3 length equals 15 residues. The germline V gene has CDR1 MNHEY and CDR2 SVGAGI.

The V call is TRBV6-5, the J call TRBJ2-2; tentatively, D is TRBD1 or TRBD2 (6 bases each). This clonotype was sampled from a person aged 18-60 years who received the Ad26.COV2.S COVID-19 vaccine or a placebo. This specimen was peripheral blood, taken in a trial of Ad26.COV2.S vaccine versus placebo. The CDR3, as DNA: TGTGCCAGCAGTTACTCGGCAGGGGAGGCCGGGGAGCTGTTTTTT. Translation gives CASSYSAGEAGELFF.